These 30 T cell receptor beta chains were sequenced from one sample in a study of blood T cell repertoires in COVID-19 (dated by TCRdb to between 2020 and 2021). The library came from the immunoSEQ multiplex PCR assay. TCRdb stores this immuneACCESS table with in-frame sequences only. Part of the clones is absent; in the studies checked, under half of the shortfall reflects unresolved V genes, and no reason is known for the rest. The sample yields around 170,000 clones; about 84% were counted once. The ten largest clonotypes hold approximately 12% of the sample. Material for sequencing was PBMCs or T cells enriched from blood (not recorded which). These TCRs come from a middle-aged man who had recovered from COVID-19.

This clone was found a few times. This sequence joins TRBV7-6 and TRBJ1-4, with D unclear. The V gene lost 1 base and the J gene lost 0 bases, with 12 bases spanning the gap. The germline V gene has CDR1 SGHVS and CDR2 FNYEAQ. CDR3 size: 17 residues. The CDR3 nucleotides are TGTGCCAGCAGCTTAGAGAGGTATTCTGCAACTAATGAAAAACTGTTTTTT. The encoded protein is CASSLERYSATNEKLFF. Based on the CDR3 plus reference TRBV7-6 and TRBJ1-4, the full variable domain is GAGVSQSPRYKVTKRGQDVALRCDPISGHVSLYWYRQALGQGPEFLTYFNYEAQQDKSGLPNDRFSAERPEGSISTLTIQRTEQRDSAMYRCASSLERYSATNEKLFFGSGTQLSVL.

The chain recombines TRBV3-1 (or the pseudogene TRBV3-2) with TRBJ2-1, with TRBD2 identical over 8 bases. CDR3 length: 17 residues. Germline V gene data show CDR1 as LGHDT and CDR2 as YNNKEL (reference sequence). With V trimmed by 2 bases and J by 7 bases, 13 bases remained unmatched. The CDR3 loop is CASSQPSPGLAPNEQFF. The CDR3 DNA follows: TGTGCCAGCAGCCAACCCTCCCCTGGACTAGCCCCTAATGAGCAGTTCTTC.

The chain recombines TRBV9 with TRBJ2-7; TRBD1 matches 7 bases. V shed 0 bases and J 2 bases; nucleotides not matched to a gene: 8. CDR3 length equals 16 residues. CDR1 is SGDLS and CDR2 is YYNGEE in the germline V gene. CDR3 sequence (DNA): TGTGCCAGCAGCGTAGGCCCTAACACAGGGGCCTACGAGCAGTACTTC. The encoded protein is CASSVGPNTGAYEQYF.

This clone was counted only a few times. The rearrangement links TRBV10-2 to TRBJ2-1; 13 positions match TRBD2. Unmatched junction bases numbered 9, after V lost 8 bases and J lost 5 bases. This CDR3 has 16 residues. Germline loops: CDR1 WSHSY, CDR2 SAAADI. CDR3 sequence (DNA): TGCGCCAGCGGGTCGACTAGCGGGGGGCCGAACAATGAGCAGTTCTTC. Protein product: CASGSTSGGPNNEQFF.

The rearrangement links TRBV19 to TRBJ1-6, with 7 bases matching TRBD1. Germline CDR1 reads LNHDA; CDR2 reads SQIVND (reference sequence). Trimming took 9 bases from V and 6 from J; bases not matched to a gene: 11. This CDR3 comprises 15 residues. The CDR3 spells CASSKPGTVNSPLHF. CDR3 nucleotide sequence: TGTGCCAGCTCCAAACCCGGGACAGTTAATTCACCCCTCCACTTT. Looking up the rest from reference TRBV19 and TRBJ1-6 gives the full variable domain: DGGITQSPKYLFRKEGQNVTLSCEQNLNHDAMYWYRQDPGQGLRLIYYSQIVNDFQKGDIAEGYSVSREKKESFPLTVTSAQKNPTAFYLCASSKPGTVNSPLHFGNGTRLTVT.

This chain links TRBV10-3 with TRBJ2-6, with a tentative D call TRBD1 (5 bases). This CDR3 region has 14 residues. Germline CDR1 reads ENHRY; CDR2 reads SYGVKD. The ends were cut back, 6 bases at V and 0 bases at J, with 6 bases in the middle. The DNA for the CDR3 is TGTGCCATCAGACAGGACTCTGGGGCCAACGTCCTGACTTTC. As protein: CAIRQDSGANVLTF.

The rearrangement links TRBV4-1 to TRBJ2-3; a weak D match, TRBD1 (6 bases). This CDR3 region has 13 residues. The V gene's germline CDR1 is MGHRA and CDR2 YSYEKL. V was pared by 9 bases and J by 4 bases, with 14 bases between. The CDR3 DNA reads as TGCGCCAGTAGCAGGGGCAACGCAGATACGCAGTATTTT. Its protein product is CASSRGNADTQYF.

This chain connects TRBV12-3 or TRBV12-4 to TRBJ1-2; D gene uncertain. There are 13 residues in the CDR3. The V end was cut by 3 bases, the J end by 4 bases, with 9 bases between. CDR3 sequence reads: CASSFGDLYGYTF. Written as DNA, the CDR3 is TGTGCCAGCAGTTTTGGAGACCTCTATGGCTACACCTTC.

This clone was seen just once. The V gene is TRBV9, the J gene TRBJ1-6; D is unclear. Germline V gene data show CDR1 as SGDLS and CDR2 as YYNGEE. This CDR3 has 15 amino acids. V lost 0 bases and J 7 bases, leaving 11 bases between the germline ends. This CDR3 reads CASSVEPRLNSPLHF. The DNA of the CDR3 is TGTGCCAGCAGCGTAGAGCCCAGACTAAATTCACCCCTCCACTTT. The complete variable domain, with remaining parts taken from reference TRBV9 and TRBJ1-6, reads DSGVTQTPKHLITATGQRVTLRCSPRSGDLSVYWYQQSLDQGLQFLIQYYNGEERAKGNILERFSAQQFPDLHSELNLSSLELGDSALYFCASSVEPRLNSPLHFGNGTRLTVT.

This sequence joins TRBV4-1 and TRBJ1-5; D unresolved. Trimming shortened V by 2 bases and J by 0 bases, and 8 bases separated the two germline ends. Germline loops: CDR1 MGHRA, CDR2 YSYEKL. This CDR3 has 15 amino acids. The CDR3 DNA is TGCGCCAGCAGCCAATTGCCCGGTAGCAATCAGCCCCAGCATTTT. Amino acid sequence: CASSQLPGSNQPQHF.

V is TRBV18 and J is TRBJ1-4, with 8 nucleotides matching TRBD1. The J segment lost 5 bases and the V segment lost 4 bases, leaving 9 bases of the junction unmatched. The CDR3 is 16 residues long. Germline V gives CDR1 KGHSH, CDR2 LQKENI. The CDR3 here is CASSQLLGQVNEKLFF. The CDR3 DNA reads TGTGCCAGCTCACAGCTTTTGGGACAGGTGAATGAAAAACTGTTTTTT.

The chain links TRBV14 to TRBJ1-2; tentative D call: TRBD1 (5 bases). Germline V CDR1 and CDR2: SGHDN, FVKESK. The CDR3 loop spans 16 amino acids. Trimming took off 5 bases at V and 8 bases at J, with 24 bases between the two ends. The CDR3 DNA is TGTGCCAGCAGCGCGGTCGGACAACCGGGCCCGGGCGGCTACACCTTC. Translation gives CASSAVGQPGPGGYTF.

This clone was counted a single time. The V call is TRBV6-5, the J call TRBJ2-7; 7 bases align to TRBD1. The CDR3 spans 14 residues. Germline V gene lookup returns CDR1 MNHEY and CDR2 SVGAGI. Trimming took 6 bases from V and 1 from J; bases not matched to a gene: 6. For the CDR3, the DNA is TGTGCCAGCAGACCAACAGGGGCTTCCTACGAGCAGTACTTC. Its protein product is CASRPTGASYEQYF.

The chain uses TRBV6-2 or TRBV6-3 and TRBJ2-1; TRBD2 agrees at 8 bases. The CDR3 runs 16 residues. CDR1 is MNHEY, CDR2 SVGEGT, per germline. After removal of 5 bases from V and 5 bases from J, the junction contained 11 bases not matched to a gene. CDR3 amino acids: CASSGWGSGVDNEQFF. The CDR3 coding sequence is TGTGCCAGCAGTGGCTGGGGTAGCGGGGTTGACAATGAGCAGTTCTTC.

The rearrangement joins TRBV7-2 to TRBJ2-1, with 11 bases lining up with TRBD2. Germline CDR1 reads SGHTA; CDR2 reads FQGNSA. The length of the CDR3 is 16 residues. V lost 5 bases, J lost 2 bases, and 5 bases stayed unmatched. As DNA, the CDR3 is TGTGCCAGCAGCCGGACTAGCGGGCGGACCTACAATGAGCAGTTCTTC. This encodes CASSRTSGRTYNEQFF.

This clone was observed a single time. This chain uses TRBV27 with TRBJ2-3; maybe TRBD1 (5 bases). Germline V gene data show CDR1 as MNHEY and CDR2 as SMNVEV (reference sequence). V was clipped by 5 bases and J by 9 bases, with 12 bases between them. The CDR3 is 12 residues long. CDR3 nucleotide sequence: TGTGCCAGCAGTCCCACAGGCAACACGCAGTATTTT. Encoded protein: CASSPTGNTQYF.

V usage is TRBV18 and J usage is TRBJ2-7; 10 positions agree with TRBD1. Germline trimming cut 5 bases from V and 6 bases from J; bases unmatched to any gene: 7. Germline CDR1 and CDR2: KGHSH and LQKENI. The CDR3 spans 14 residues. The CDR3 DNA reads TGTGCCAGCTCAGCTGACAGGGGGCGCGGCGAGCAGTACTTC. Translating it yields CASSADRGRGEQYF.

This chain joins TRBV2 and TRBJ1-6; no clear D gene. With 6 bases removed from V and 0 bases from J, the gap between germline ends came to 9 bases. Germline V gene data show CDR1 as SNHLY and CDR2 as FYNNEI. The CDR3 loop spans 15 amino acids. CDR3 sequence (DNA): TGTGCCAGCAGCGCAACGAGCTCCTATAATTCACCCCTCCACTTT. Translation gives CASSATSSYNSPLHF.

The rearrangement joins TRBV19 to TRBJ2-2, with no clear D. Germline values: CDR1 LNHDA, CDR2 SQIVND (reference sequence). Trimming took 9 bases from V and 6 from J, leaving 17 bases between them. This CDR3 is 14 amino acids long. The DNA for the CDR3 is TGTGCCAGCAAGCTCGTAATTGGAGCCGGGGAGCTGTTTTTT. It yields the protein CASKLVIGAGELFF.

This chain joins TRBV7-2 and TRBJ1-5, with 9 bases matching TRBD1. The V gene's germline CDR1 is SGHTA and CDR2 FQGNSA. This CDR3 is built from 15 residues. After removal of 5 bases from V and 5 bases from J, the junction contained 7 bases not matched to a gene. CDR3 DNA: TGTGCCAGCAGCGACAAGGGACAGGGCCATCAGCCCCAGCATTTT. Amino acid sequence: CASSDKGQGHQPQHF.

V is TRBV6-5 and J is TRBJ1-1; D uncertain. Germline V gene sequence: CDR1 MNHEY, CDR2 SVGAGI. V dropped 7 bases and J dropped 1 base, with 10 bases sitting between them. The CDR3 is 13 residues long. The CDR3 loop reads CASIGGKNTEAFF. CDR3 DNA sequence: TGTGCCAGCATCGGAGGAAAGAACACTGAAGCTTTCTTT.

This clone was counted a few times. This may come from a read error, since a much larger clone is one base off. V usage is TRBV3-1 (or the pseudogene TRBV3-2) and J usage is TRBJ1-1; TRBD1 matches 8 bases. From germline, CDR1 is LGHDT and CDR2 YNNKEL (reference sequence). The CDR3 runs 14 residues. With 4 bases clipped from V and 2 bases from J, the junction kept 3 bases outside the gene matches. The CDR3 DNA reads as TGTGCCAGCAGCCTTGGACAGGGTAACACTGAAGCTTTCTTT. As protein: CASSLGQGNTEAFF.

This clone was detected once. This may be a read error, as it is one base from a much larger clone. Distinct nucleotide sequences in the sample also encode this CDR3. The chain has TRBV28 and TRBJ2-3; no firm D call. Trimming took 3 bases from V and 1 from J, leaving 8 bases between them. This CDR3 contains 14 residues. Germline lookup yields CDR1 MDHEN and CDR2 SYDVKM. CDR3 loop: CASSFLSGTDTQYF. The CDR3 DNA reads as TGTGCCAGCAGTTTTCTGAGCGGCACAGATACGCAGTATTTT.

The gene calls are TRBV6-5 and TRBJ1-2; D uncertain. Trimming removed 5 bases from V and 5 bases from J, with 15 bases in between. Germline CDR1 reads MNHEY; CDR2 reads SVGAGI. The CDR3 contains 14 residues. The CDR3 spells CASSQIRTGYGYTF. The CDR3 nucleotides are TGTGCCAGCAGTCAAATTCGGACTGGTTATGGCTACACCTTC.

This clone was seen a handful of times. The chain joins TRBV14 to TRBJ2-2, with D possibly TRBD2 on 5 matching bases. Germline CDR1 reads SGHDN; CDR2 reads FVKESK. V was clipped by 7 bases and J by 4 bases, with 19 bases between them. There are 16 residues in the CDR3. The CDR3: CASTKERVISTGELFF. DNA for the CDR3: TGTGCCAGCACCAAGGAGAGGGTAATAAGCACCGGGGAGCTGTTTTTT.

This clone was counted only a few times. The CDR3: CAIGEPNQPQHF. DNA for the CDR3: TGTGCCATCGGGGAGCCCAATCAGCCCCAGCATTTT. The rearrangement links TRBV10-3 to TRBJ1-5, with no clear D. Germline V gives CDR1 ENHRY, CDR2 SYGVKD. V was clipped by 8 bases and J by 3 bases, with 8 bases between them. The CDR3 sequence is 12 residues long.

This clone was counted only a few times. The V call is TRBV4-1, the J call TRBJ1-1, with TRBD1 matching 7 bases. The CDR3 spans 16 residues. The trim removed 0 bases at V and 1 base at J, leaving 5 bases unmatched. Per germline, CDR1 MGHRA and CDR2 YSYEKL. The CDR3 here is CASSQERGRQNTEAFF. The CDR3 DNA sequence: TGCGCCAGCAGCCAAGAGAGGGGGCGCCAGAACACTGAAGCTTTCTTT.

The chain carries TRBV19 and TRBJ1-2; D remains ambiguous. V gave up 7 bases and J gave up 4 bases, with 19 bases separating them. Germline CDR1 LNHDA, CDR2 SQIVND (reference sequence). There are 15 residues in the CDR3. CDR3 sequence: CASTPPGNGGYGYTF. CDR3 DNA sequence: TGTGCCAGTACCCCCCCGGGGAATGGCGGCTATGGCTACACCTTC. The full variable domain, with the rest looked up from reference TRBV19 and TRBJ1-2, is DGGITQSPKYLFRKEGQNVTLSCEQNLNHDAMYWYRQDPGQGLRLIYYSQIVNDFQKGDIAEGYSVSREKKESFPLTVTSAQKNPTAFYLCASTPPGNGGYGYTFGSGTRLTVV.

The chain combines TRBV4-2 with TRBJ2-3; 7 nucleotides agree with TRBD2. With 0 bases clipped from V and 4 bases from J, the junction kept 7 bases outside the gene matches. Germline V gene data show CDR1 as LGHNA and CDR2 as YNFKEQ. The CDR3 covers 16 residues. The CDR3 sequence: CASSQDRSGVSDTQYF. The DNA for the CDR3 is TGTGCCAGCAGCCAAGATAGAAGCGGGGTCTCAGATACGCAGTATTTT.

V gene TRBV20-1 combines with J gene TRBJ1-5, with 9 bases identical to TRBD1. There are 17 residues in the CDR3. From germline, CDR1 is DFQATT and CDR2 SNEGSKA (reference sequence). Trimming at V came to 3 bases and at J to 7 bases, leaving 16 bases not matched to a gene. The CDR3: CSASSGTGKPGGQPQHF. The CDR3 DNA follows: TGCAGTGCTAGTAGCGGGACAGGGAAACCGGGAGGGCAGCCCCAGCATTTT.